This T cell receptor beta chain was profiled in a study of shared clonotypes between healthy human individuals. Study results and limitations: Having only a few donors restricted how much genetic and exposure-history diversity was captured. The study sampled only blood, and tissue repertoires likely differ. Donor clonotype sharing was expected to depend on sequencing depth.

Turning to this clone: The target antigen is unknown.

The V gene's germline CDR1 is KGHSH and CDR2 LQKENI. CDR3 length: 16 amino acids. With 3 bases removed from V and 4 bases from J, the gap between germline ends came to 16 bases. Each subset's genomic DNA was split evenly across several immunoSEQ plates. Clones were sequenced by immunoSEQ multiplex PCR, and TCRdb holds only the in-frame ones, with some missing. The sample contains roughly 1.4 million clones, approximately 98.5% of which appear only once. Sequencing used naive CD4+ T cells sorted from blood. Stated subset: CD45RA+ positively selected. The rearrangement links TRBV18 to TRBJ1-5; the D gene is possibly TRBD1 (6 bases). This TCR was sampled from a man younger than 45 in good health. CDR3 amino acids: CASSPPRGVINQPQHF. The CDR3 nucleotides are TGTGCCAGCTCACCCCCAAGGGGGGTAATTAATCAGCCCCAGCATTTT.